This paragraph reports one T cell receptor beta chain. Its cognate antigen is unknown. The data were obtained in a study of OX40 agonist ivuxolimab in advanced cancers. General study findings and limits: Circulating CD4+ and CD8+ T cells showed clonal expansion by week 6 at 0.1 to 3.0 mg/kg. More expanded clones were seen, on average, in CD8+ T cells than in CD4+.

Per germline, CDR1 SGHNT and CDR2 YYREEE (reference sequence). The J segment lost 8 bases and the V segment lost 2 bases, leaving 9 bases of the junction unmatched. There are 15 residues in the CDR3. Clones were read by immunoSEQ multiplex PCR, and TCRdb kept only the in-frame ones, dropping some. The data contain roughly 48,000 clones, 83% of them singletons. The sequenced sample was CD4+ or CD8+ T cells sorted from blood, obtained in a trial of the OX40 agonist ivuxolimab. The rearrangement uses TRBV5-4 and TRBJ2-1; 8 bases align to TRBD2. The TCR sequence derives from an adult with an advanced solid tumor such as melanoma, head and neck, liver or kidney cancer. CDR3 coding DNA: TGTGCCAGCAGCTTCCGGACGGGGGGGCGAGATGAGCAGTTCTTC. Translated: CASSFRTGGRDEQFF.